A single sample is the source of the 25 T cell receptor beta chains below, sequenced in a study of vaccination effects on CD4 cells after COVID-19. The data were produced by immunoSEQ multiplex PCR, yet TCRdb's version contains in-frame clones alone and is incomplete. Counted here are 35,000 to 40,000 clones, 82% occurring once; the ten biggest clones make up less than 3%. These receptors' targets are unknown. CD4+ T cell isolation took place after 10 days of culture. Sequencing was performed on CD4+ T cells from PBMCs cultured without peptide, taken before COVID-19 vaccination. These receptors were collected from a human donor who received a COVID-19 vaccine.

The chain is built from TRBV11-1 and TRBJ2-5; D uncertain. The CDR3 length is 12 residues. CDR1 is SGHAT and CDR2 is FQDESV in the germline V gene (reference sequence). Trimming took 3 bases from V and 5 from J, leaving 7 bases between them. The CDR3 nucleotides read TGTGCCAGCAGCTTTGACCGGGAGACCCAGTACTTC. It is translated as CASSFDRETQYF.

The rearrangement links TRBV19 to TRBJ1-5, with 9 nucleotides matching TRBD1. The germline V gene encodes CDR1 LNHDA and CDR2 SQIVND (reference sequence). The junction had 7 bases not matched to a gene; V was cut back by 3 bases and J by 4 bases. This CDR3 is built from 16 residues. The CDR3, as DNA: TGTGCCAGTAGTATTCAGCCACAGGGGGCAAATCAGCCCCAGCATTTT. It encodes CASSIQPQGANQPQHF.

V and J are TRBV30 and TRBJ1-4, with 7 bases lining up with TRBD1. Unmatched junction bases numbered 11, after V lost 2 bases and J lost 8 bases. From germline, CDR1 is GTSNPN and CDR2 SVGIG (reference sequence). This CDR3 region has 15 residues. Here the CDR3 DNA reads TGTGCCTGGAGTCGTGACAGGGTTCGTCAAGAAAAACTGTTTTTT. Encoded protein: CAWSRDRVRQEKLFF.

J is TRBJ2-5 and V is TRBV5-1; D not resolved. The CDR3 spans 12 residues. CDR1 and CDR2 (germline): SGHRS, YFSETQ. Trimming removed 0 bases from V and 0 bases from J, with 0 bases in between. CDR3 in DNA: TGCGCCAGCAGCTTGGACCAAGAGACCCAGTACTTC. This translates into CASSLDQETQYF.

The chain combines TRBV10-3 with TRBJ1-2, with D possibly matching TRBD1 (6 bases). CDR1 is ENHRY and CDR2 is SYGVKD in the germline V gene. The length of the CDR3 is 13 residues. V was pared by 5 bases and J by 3 bases, with 10 bases between. CDR3 coding DNA: TGTGCCATCAGTAAGGAGGGGGACTATGGCTACACCTTC. Translated: CAISKEGDYGYTF.

This rearrangement joins TRBV6-1 to TRBJ1-5, with D uncertain. The CDR3 loop spans 11 amino acids. Trimming removed 3 bases from V and 14 bases from J, with 11 bases in between. The germline gives CDR1 MNHNS, CDR2 SASEGT. CDR3 in amino acids: CASSEGLAKHF. The CDR3 DNA sequence: TGTGCCAGCAGTGAGGGTTTGGCTAAGCATTTT.

The chain joins TRBV28 to TRBJ1-2; D not certain. Germline-derived CDR1 and CDR2 are MDHEN and SYDVKM. This CDR3 contains 12 residues. Trimming stripped 6 bases from V and 8 bases from J, with 13 bases between. CDR3 DNA sequence: TGTGCCAGCAGGAGAACGGCGGGGGGCTACACCTTC. Translation gives CASRRTAGGYTF.

The J gene is TRBJ1-6, the V gene TRBV5-1, with D maybe TRBD1 (6 bases). Germline values: CDR1 SGHRS, CDR2 YFSETQ. The V end lost 5 bases, the J end lost 0 bases, and 18 bases lay between the germline ends. CDR3 length equals 18 residues. DNA of the CDR3: TGCGCCAGCAGTGGGGCCAGGGGCGAGAGCTCCTATAATTCACCCCTCCACTTT. This translates into CASSGARGESSYNSPLHF.

The V call is TRBV24-1, the J call TRBJ2-3; D ambiguous. The germline CDR1 and CDR2 sequences are KGHDR and SFDVKD. Trimming left V 2 bases short and J 0 bases short, with 11 bases between. The CDR3 covers 16 residues. The chain's CDR3 is CATSDWGRGSTDTQYF. CDR3 bases: TGTGCCACCAGTGATTGGGGTAGAGGTAGCACAGATACGCAGTATTTT.

The chain employs TRBV6-5 and TRBJ1-4, with D possibly being TRBD1 (5 bases). CDR3 length equals 14 residues. Trimming removed 3 bases at V and 7 bases at J, with 12 bases between. Looked up from germline, CDR1 is MNHEY and CDR2 is SVGAGI. CDR3 in amino acids: CASSYQGLVEKLFF. CDR3 DNA sequence: TGTGCCAGCAGTTATCAGGGTCTGGTTGAAAAACTGTTTTTT.

CDR3 nucleotide sequence: TGTGCCAGCAGCCAAGAGGCGCCAGGACTATATCAGCCCCAGCATTTT. It is translated as CASSQEAPGLYQPQHF. The chain uses TRBV3-1 (or the pseudogene TRBV3-2) and TRBJ1-5; no definite D call. Trimming stripped 0 bases from V and 5 bases from J, with 14 bases between. The V gene's germline CDR1 is LGHDT and CDR2 YNNKEL (reference sequence). This CDR3 has 16 residues.

The rearrangement uses TRBV12-3 or TRBV12-4 and TRBJ1-2; 8 bases agree with TRBD1. This CDR3 is 13 amino acids long. Germline trimming cut 3 bases from V and 6 bases from J; bases unmatched to any gene: 3. DNA for the CDR3: TGTGCCAGCAGTTTTAGGGACAGGAATGGCTACACCTTC. Translating gives CASSFRDRNGYTF.

J is TRBJ1-1 and V is TRBV5-1, with D hard to call. With 5 bases removed from V and 1 base from J, the gap between germline ends came to 9 bases. The CDR3 runs to 13 residues. Per the germline V gene, CDR1 is SGHRS and CDR2 is YFSETQ. CDR3 DNA sequence: TGCGCCAGCAGGACGGGCCGGAACACTGAAGCTTTCTTT. Translating gives CASRTGRNTEAFF.

The chain is built from TRBV6-6 and TRBJ2-1, with 9 bases aligning to TRBD2. CDR3 length equals 13 residues. Germline CDR1 and CDR2: MNHNY and SVGAGI (reference sequence). V trimming: 6 bases; J trimming: 7 bases; junction bases outside the gene matches: 4. In nucleotides, the CDR3 is TGTGCCAGCAGAGGCGGGGGGGCGAATGAGCAGTTCTTC. It translates to CASRGGGANEQFF.

The chain links TRBV28 to TRBJ1-2; D is perhaps TRBD1 (5 bases). The germline gives CDR1 MDHEN, CDR2 SYDVKM. CDR3 size: 15 residues. Between the trimmed V and J ends, which lost 7 bases and 0 bases, there was a span of 15 bases. The CDR3 DNA is TGTGCCAGCACCCTACCCGGGACCGCTAACTATGGCTACACCTTC. Amino acid sequence: CASTLPGTANYGYTF.

This chain joins TRBV11-2 and TRBJ2-7; 7 nucleotides match TRBD2. This CDR3 has 15 amino acids. Germline CDR1 SGHAT, CDR2 FQNNGV. V was clipped by 6 bases and J by 4 bases; unmatched bases: 12. CDR3 in DNA: TGTGCCAGCAGGGATAGACGGCGGGGGAGTTACGAGCAGTACGTC. Protein: CASRDRRRGSYEQYV.

The chain couples TRBV5-1 to TRBJ2-3; D is undetermined. This CDR3 has 13 residues. V was pared by 0 bases and J by 2 bases, with 4 bases between. Germline-derived CDR1 and CDR2 are SGHRS and YFSETQ. CDR3 DNA: TGCGCCAGCAGCTTGGACCACACAGATACGCAGTATTTT. This gives the protein CASSLDHTDTQYF.

The chain combines TRBV29-1 with TRBJ1-3; 8 bases are a match to TRBD1. The V and J ends lost 7 bases and 0 bases, in that order; junction bases with no gene match: 5. This CDR3 is built from 14 residues. Per germline, CDR1 SQVTM and CDR2 ANQGSEA. Written as DNA, the CDR3 is TGCAGCGCTGCCACAGGGGGCTCTGGAAACACCATATATTTT. It encodes CSAATGGSGNTIYF.

This rearrangement joins TRBV5-4 to TRBJ2-7; D might be TRBD1 (5 bases). Trimming cost V 0 bases and J 5 bases, with 9 bases left between them. There are 13 residues in the CDR3. Germline CDR1 and CDR2: SGHNT and YYREEE (reference sequence). CDR3 sequence: CASSLDRSHEQYV. DNA for the CDR3: TGTGCCAGCAGCTTGGACAGGTCCCACGAGCAGTACGTC.

V and J are TRBV11-2 and TRBJ2-4; TRBD2 is a possible D gene (6 bases). Germline V gene lookup returns CDR1 SGHAT and CDR2 FQNNGV. The CDR3 has 14 residues. The V end lost 5 bases, the J end lost 0 bases, and 8 bases lay between the germline ends. Here the CDR3 DNA reads TGTGCCAGCAGCATGGGACTAGCCAAAAACATTCAGTACTTC. It translates to CASSMGLAKNIQYF. The variable domain in full, completed from reference TRBV11-2 and TRBJ2-4, reads EAGVAQSPRYKIIEKRQSVAFWCNPISGHATLYWYQQILGQGPKLLIQFQNNGVVDDSQLPKDRFSAERLKGVDSTLKIQPAKLEDSAVYLCASSMGLAKNIQYFGAGTRLSVL.

V is TRBV15 and J is TRBJ1-2, with no clear D. Per the germline V gene, CDR1 is LNHNV and CDR2 is YYDKDF (reference sequence). Between the trimmed V and J ends, which lost 0 bases and 2 bases, there was a span of 7 bases. The length of the CDR3 is 14 residues. CDR3 DNA sequence: TGTGCCACCAGCAGAGAAGGAGGGAACTATGGCTACACCTTC. Protein product: CATSREGGNYGYTF.

The J gene is TRBJ1-4, the V gene TRBV27; 7 bases agree with TRBD1. The CDR3 contains 16 residues. Germline V gene sequence: CDR1 MNHEY, CDR2 SMNVEV (reference sequence). After removal of 2 bases from V and 7 bases from J, the junction contained 10 bases not matched to a gene. CDR3 region: CASSLLGGGGSEKLFF. In nucleotides, the CDR3 is TGTGCCAGCAGTTTACTCGGTGGAGGGGGCAGTGAAAAACTGTTTTTT. Full variable domain (missing parts from reference TRBV27 and TRBJ1-4): EAQVTQNPRYLITVTGKKLTVTCSQNMNHEYMSWYRQDPGLGLRQIYYSMNVEVTDKGDVPEGYKVSRKEKRNFPLILESPSPNQTSLYFCASSLLGGGGSEKLFFGSGTQLSVL.

J is TRBJ1-1 and V is TRBV12-3 or TRBV12-4, with no clear D. The CDR3 contains 13 residues. Between the trimmed V and J ends, which lost 5 bases and 2 bases, there was a span of 9 bases. The CDR3 DNA is TGTGCCAGCAGTCCCGGGTTAAACACTGAAGCTTTCTTT. Encoded protein: CASSPGLNTEAFF.

The chain links TRBV24-1 to TRBJ1-1; TRBD1 matches at 12 bases. Germline V gives CDR1 KGHDR, CDR2 SFDVKD. J was trimmed by 1 base and V by 6 bases; bases with no gene match: 5. The CDR3 is made up of 16 amino acids. The CDR3 protein is CATSRGQGAGNTEAFF. In DNA, the CDR3 is TGTGCCACCAGTCGGGGACAGGGGGCTGGGAACACTGAAGCTTTCTTT.

The gene calls are TRBV5-4 and TRBJ1-2; 8 bases map to TRBD1. The CDR3 loop spans 15 amino acids. Germline assignment: CDR1 SGHNT and CDR2 YYREEE (reference sequence). V shed 0 bases and J 8 bases; nucleotides not matched to a gene: 9. CDR3 DNA: TGTGCCAGCAGCTTGGCCGGACAGGGATGGTTCGGCTACACCTTC. It yields the protein CASSLAGQGWFGYTF.